One sample yielded the 17 T cell receptor beta chains listed below, sequenced in a study of cytomegalovirus exposure and HLA in healthy donors. Primers included in the PCR were 60 Vbeta and 13 Jbeta primers. The data were produced by immunoSEQ multiplex PCR, yet TCRdb's version contains in-frame clones alone and is incomplete. The sample has more than 140,000 clones, around 80% seen once. Input material: PBMCs. These receptors originate from a man aged 30 to 39 in good health and CMV-seropositive.

The chain couples TRBV18 to TRBJ2-1, with no clear D. The CDR3 covers 16 residues. Germline V gene sequence: CDR1 KGHSH, CDR2 LQKENI. The germline V and J ends were trimmed by 1 base and 9 bases, with 19 bases remaining between them. CDR3 sequence reads: CASSPLSWSTNSEQFF. CDR3 coding DNA: TGTGCCAGCTCACCACTTTCATGGTCGACAAACAGTGAGCAGTTCTTC.

The CDR3 sequence: CASSLGQANYGYTF. The CDR3 DNA follows: TGCGCCAGCAGCTTGGGACAGGCTAACTATGGCTACACCTTC. The J gene is TRBJ1-2, the V gene TRBV5-1; possible D gene TRBD1, 6 bases. The CDR3 runs to 14 residues. Germline V gene lookup returns CDR1 SGHRS and CDR2 YFSETQ. The V end lost 0 bases, the J end lost 0 bases, and 6 bases lay between the germline ends.

The chain uses TRBV7-8 and TRBJ1-1; a possible D gene is TRBD1 (5 bases). This CDR3 is built from 15 residues. Per germline, CDR1 SGHVS and CDR2 FQNEAQ. Trimming left V 5 bases short and J 1 base short, with 14 bases between. The CDR3, as DNA: TGTGCCAGCAGCGACATGGACACTCCGAACACTGAAGCTTTCTTT. Its translation: CASSDMDTPNTEAFF.

This chain connects TRBV29-1 to TRBJ1-2; 7 bases agree with TRBD1. Trimming removed 7 bases from V and 7 bases from J; junction bases left unmatched: 9. Germline V gene lookup returns CDR1 SQVTM and CDR2 ANQGSEA. The CDR3 totals 12 residues. The CDR3 loop is CSAGTVDRGYTF. CDR3 bases: TGCAGCGCAGGGACAGTCGATCGTGGCTACACCTTC.

The chain is built from TRBV4-3 and TRBJ2-5; tentative D call: TRBD1 (6 bases). The V end lost 4 bases, the J end lost 4 bases, and 13 bases lay between the germline ends. The CDR3 length is 14 residues. In germline, CDR1 is LGHNA, CDR2 YSLEER. The CDR3 loop reads CASSPSTGGETQYF. Here the CDR3 DNA reads TGCGCCAGCAGCCCCTCGACAGGTGGAGAGACCCAGTACTTC.

This clone was observed once. This rearrangement joins TRBV29-1 to TRBJ1-5; no clear D. Germline CDR1 reads SQVTM; CDR2 reads ANQGSEA. The CDR3 is 13 amino acids. Trimming left V 5 bases short and J 0 bases short, with 8 bases between. The CDR3 nucleotides read TGCAGCGTTTGGGAGGGTAGCAATCAGCCCCAGCATTTT. It is translated as CSVWEGSNQPQHF.

This rearrangement joins TRBV5-1 to TRBJ1-3, with D perhaps matching TRBD1 (6 bases). Germline V gene sequence: CDR1 SGHRS, CDR2 YFSETQ. The CDR3 totals 18 residues. The germline V and J ends were trimmed by 1 base and 1 base, with 18 bases remaining between them. CDR3 sequence: CASSLQGIEVWSGNTIYF. The CDR3 nucleotides read TGCGCCAGCAGCTTGCAGGGGATCGAAGTCTGGTCTGGAAACACCATATATTTT.

This chain joins TRBV6-5 and TRBJ2-1; D possibly corresponds to TRBD2 (6 bases). The CDR3 length is 16 residues. CDR1 and CDR2 from the germline V gene are MNHEY and SVGAGI. The V end lost 2 bases, the J end lost 2 bases, and 13 bases lay between the germline ends. The CDR3 loop is CASSYVEGFPYNEQFF. CDR3 DNA sequence: TGTGCCAGCAGTTACGTGGAGGGTTTCCCCTACAATGAGCAGTTCTTC.

The chain joins TRBV5-1 to TRBJ2-1; D uncertain. This CDR3 is 14 amino acids long. The germline V gene encodes CDR1 SGHRS and CDR2 YFSETQ. V lost 3 bases and J 6 bases, leaving 13 bases between the germline ends. In nucleotides, the CDR3 is TGCGCCAGCAGCTACCGGGTCCTGAGCAATGAGCAGTTCTTC. Its protein product is CASSYRVLSNEQFF.

The chain combines TRBV19 with TRBJ2-3; D uncertain. The germline gives CDR1 LNHDA, CDR2 SQIVND (reference sequence). The CDR3 sequence is 13 residues long. Between the trimmed V and J ends, which lost 4 bases and 1 base, there was a span of 6 bases. The CDR3, as DNA: TGTGCCAGTAGTAATCCAGGCACAGATACGCAGTATTTT. Protein product: CASSNPGTDTQYF.

J is TRBJ1-1 and V is TRBV14; maybe TRBD1 (5 bases). Germline CDR1 is SGHDN and CDR2 is FVKESK. The V and J ends lost 3 bases and 4 bases respectively, with 18 bases between them. The CDR3 is 16 amino acids. CDR3 in amino acids: CASSHWNRRVSTEAFF. DNA of the CDR3: TGTGCCAGCAGCCATTGGAATCGCAGGGTGAGCACTGAAGCTTTCTTT.

The V and J genes are TRBV28 and TRBJ1-3; D is undetermined. This CDR3 has 16 amino acids. Germline CDR1 reads MDHEN; CDR2 reads SYDVKM. V was shortened by 5 bases and J by 0 bases, with 14 bases between the two germline ends. The CDR3 sequence is CASSPLTDFSGNTIYF. CDR3 bases: TGTGCCAGCAGTCCCTTGACTGACTTCTCTGGAAACACCATATATTTT.

This clone was seen a few times. The rearrangement links TRBV5-6 to TRBJ1-6; D gene ambiguous. The CDR3 has 16 residues. The germline V and J ends were trimmed by 3 bases and 0 bases, with 10 bases remaining between them. Looked up from germline, CDR1 is SGHDT and CDR2 is YYEEEE. This CDR3 reads CASSSSLSSYNSPLHF. CDR3 DNA sequence: TGTGCCAGCAGCTCTAGCCTGAGCTCCTATAATTCACCCCTCCACTTT.

The chain is built from TRBV7-2 and TRBJ2-5; D gene unclear. The germline V gene encodes CDR1 SGHTA and CDR2 FQGNSA. The CDR3 loop spans 13 amino acids. V lost 0 bases and J lost 4, with 6 bases in between. CDR3 coding DNA: TGTGCCAGCAGCTTAGCGCCTAGAGAGACCCAGTACTTC. Its translation: CASSLAPRETQYF.

The rearrangement joins TRBV2 to TRBJ2-3, with TRBD2 identical over 13 bases. The CDR3 sequence is 16 residues long. Trimming took 4 bases from V and 6 from J; bases not matched to a gene: 7. From germline, CDR1 is SNHLY and CDR2 FYNNEI. In nucleotides, the CDR3 is TGTGCCAGCAGTGTAGGGGAGACTAGCGGGGGGGATACGCAGTATTTT. This sequence encodes CASSVGETSGGDTQYF. The whole variable domain, remainder taken from reference TRBV2 and TRBJ2-3, is EPEVTQTPSHQVTQMGQEVILRCVPISNHLYFYWYRQILGQKVEFLVSFYNNEISEKSEIFDDQFSVERPDGSNFTLKIRSTKLEDSAMYFCASSVGETSGGDTQYFGPGTRLTVL.

This sequence joins TRBV20-1 and TRBJ2-1; D unresolved. The CDR3 is 10 residues long. CDR1 is DFQATT and CDR2 is SNEGSKA in the germline V gene (reference sequence). The V end lost 6 bases, the J end lost 10 bases, and 10 bases lay between the germline ends. Here the CDR3 DNA reads TGCAGTGCCTACGAACGCGAGCAGTTCTTC. It translates to CSAYEREQFF.

This chain connects TRBV20-1 to TRBJ1-2; D gene ambiguous. This CDR3 region has 11 residues. From germline, CDR1 is DFQATT and CDR2 SNEGSKA (reference sequence). V was clipped by 6 bases and J by 8 bases, with 13 bases between them. For the CDR3, the DNA is TGCAGTGCCCTCCGAGAGGGCGGCTACACCTTC. Encoded protein: CSALREGGYTF.